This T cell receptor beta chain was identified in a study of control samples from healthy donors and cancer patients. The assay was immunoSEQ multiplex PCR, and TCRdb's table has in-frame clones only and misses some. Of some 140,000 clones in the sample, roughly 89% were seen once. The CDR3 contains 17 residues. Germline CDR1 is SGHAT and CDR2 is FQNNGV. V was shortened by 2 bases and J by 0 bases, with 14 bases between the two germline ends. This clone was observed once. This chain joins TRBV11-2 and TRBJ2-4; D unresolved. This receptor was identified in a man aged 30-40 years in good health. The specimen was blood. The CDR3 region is CASSLPLSGLAKNIQYF. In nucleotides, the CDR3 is TGTGCCAGCAGCTTACCCCTCTCCGGGCTAGCCAAAAACATTCAGTACTTC.